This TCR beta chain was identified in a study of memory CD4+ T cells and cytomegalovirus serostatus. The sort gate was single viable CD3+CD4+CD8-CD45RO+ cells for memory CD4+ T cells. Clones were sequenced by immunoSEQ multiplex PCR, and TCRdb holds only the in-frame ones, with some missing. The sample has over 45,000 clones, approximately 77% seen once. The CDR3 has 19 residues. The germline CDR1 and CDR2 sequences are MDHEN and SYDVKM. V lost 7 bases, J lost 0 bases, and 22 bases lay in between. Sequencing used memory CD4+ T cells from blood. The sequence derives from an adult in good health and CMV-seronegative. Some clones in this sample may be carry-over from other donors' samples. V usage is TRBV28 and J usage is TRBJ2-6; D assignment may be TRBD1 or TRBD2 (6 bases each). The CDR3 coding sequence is TGTGCCAGCAACCATATCGGGGTGGGGGGACACTCTGGGGCCAACGTCCTGACTTTC. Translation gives CASNHIGVGGHSGANVLTF.